This entry lists 25 T cell receptor beta chains sequenced from one sample in a study of blood T cell repertoires in COVID-19. Clones were sequenced by immunoSEQ multiplex PCR, and TCRdb holds only the in-frame ones, with some missing. The sample holds about 35,000 clones, 70% to 90% seen once. The sequenced material came from peripheral blood. All receptors derive from a woman aged 70-85 years with active COVID-19.

The chain couples TRBV6-5 to TRBJ1-1, with a tentative D call TRBD1 (5 bases). The CDR3 is made up of 14 amino acids. The V gene's germline CDR1 is MNHEY and CDR2 SVGAGI. The ends were cut back, 0 bases at V and 8 bases at J, with 13 bases in the middle. The CDR3, as DNA: TGTGCCAGCAGTTACTCCCCAACCGACAGAGAAGCTTTCTTT. Translating it yields CASSYSPTDREAFF.

This chain uses TRBV9 with TRBJ2-3; D unresolved. Trimming took off 4 bases at V and 0 bases at J, with 3 bases between the two ends. This CDR3 is 12 amino acids long. Germline V CDR1 and CDR2: SGDLS, YYNGEE. The CDR3 is CASSPSTDTQYF. The CDR3 coding sequence is TGTGCCAGCAGCCCGAGCACAGATACGCAGTATTTT.

This sequence joins TRBV7-9 and TRBJ2-2; TRBD1 agrees at 8 bases. The germline CDR1 and CDR2 sequences are SEHNR and FQNEAQ (reference sequence). The CDR3 has 15 amino acids. Trimming at V came to 5 bases and at J to 1 base, leaving 3 bases not matched to a gene. The CDR3 DNA reads TGTGCCAGCAGCCAGGGGGCAGGGAACACCGGGGAGCTGTTTTTT. Translating it yields CASSQGAGNTGELFF.

The chain is built from TRBV29-1 and TRBJ2-1; D possibly corresponds to TRBD2 (5 bases). There are 14 residues in the CDR3. Trimming shortened V by 6 bases and J by 0 bases, and 12 bases separated the two germline ends. CDR1 is SQVTM, CDR2 ANQGSEA, per germline. The CDR3 protein is CSVPRDFSYNEQFF. The CDR3 region has the DNA TGCAGCGTACCTCGGGATTTCTCCTACAATGAGCAGTTCTTC.

The chain employs TRBV11-3 and TRBJ2-3; TRBD2 matches 11 bases. After removal of 4 bases from V and 1 base from J, the junction contained 7 bases not matched to a gene. The CDR3 length is 17 residues. Germline V lookup: CDR1 SGHNT, CDR2 YENEEA. As DNA, the CDR3 is TGTGCCAGCAGCTCCACACTAGCGGGGGTGGGCACAGATACGCAGTATTTT. Protein product: CASSSTLAGVGTDTQYF.

This clone has only one observation. This rearrangement joins TRBV18 to TRBJ2-2; 7 positions match TRBD1. With 5 bases clipped from V and 3 bases from J, the junction kept 6 bases outside the gene matches. In germline, CDR1 is KGHSH, CDR2 LQKENI. The CDR3 runs to 15 residues. The CDR3 DNA follows: TGTGCCAGCTCATCCTCAACAGGGGACACCGGGGAGCTGTTTTTT. As protein: CASSSSTGDTGELFF. The full variable domain, its missing parts supplied by reference TRBV18 and TRBJ2-2, is NAGVMQNPRHLVRRRGQEARLRCSPMKGHSHVYWYRQLPEEGLKFMVYLQKENIIDESGMPKERFSAEFPKEGPSILRIQQVVRGDSAAYFCASSSSTGDTGELFFGEGSRLTVL.

This clone was seen only once. The CDR3 nucleotides read TGCGCCAGCAGCCGCCCGGACAGGGGGCGCACAGATACGCAGTATTTT. This gives the protein CASSRPDRGRTDTQYF. The rearrangement joins TRBV4-1 to TRBJ2-3; 11 bases align to TRBD1. After removal of 4 bases from V and 1 base from J, the junction contained 4 bases not matched to a gene. Germline CDR1 MGHRA, CDR2 YSYEKL. The CDR3 totals 16 residues.

This chain links TRBV4-3 with TRBJ1-2; D gene uncertain. Germline lookup yields CDR1 LGHNA and CDR2 YSLEER. The CDR3 has 17 residues. V was pared by 0 bases and J by 4 bases, with 18 bases between. The CDR3 region is CASSQDSYPPGGYGYTF. As DNA, the CDR3 is TGCGCCAGCAGCCAAGATTCGTATCCCCCGGGAGGCTATGGCTACACCTTC.

V usage is TRBV2 and J usage is TRBJ2-7; 8 positions match TRBD1. The trim removed 4 bases at V and 6 bases at J, leaving 11 bases unmatched. Germline V gene data show CDR1 as SNHLY and CDR2 as FYNNEI. CDR3 length: 15 residues. CDR3 residues: CASSVWQGAASEQYF. CDR3 nucleotides: TGTGCCAGCAGTGTTTGGCAGGGGGCTGCCTCCGAGCAGTACTTC.

This clone was seen just once. The chain carries TRBV7-6 and TRBJ2-2; tentatively, D is TRBD1 (6 bases). In germline, CDR1 is SGHVS, CDR2 FNYEAQ. The CDR3 has 15 residues. The V gene lost 10 bases and the J gene lost 1 base, with 16 bases spanning the gap. Here the CDR3 DNA reads TGTGCCACCCTCCGGGACAACTTGAACACCGGGGAGCTGTTTTTT. Protein sequence: CATLRDNLNTGELFF. Supplemented by reference TRBV7-6 and TRBJ2-2, the full variable domain reads GAGVSQSPRYKVTKRGQDVALRCDPISGHVSLYWYRQALGQGPEFLTYFNYEAQQDKSGLPNDRFSAERPEGSISTLTIQRTEQRDSAMYRCATLRDNLNTGELFFGEGSRLTVL.

This chain uses TRBV10-1 with TRBJ2-7, with TRBD2 identical over 7 bases. Germline CDR1 reads WNHNN; CDR2 reads SYGVQD (reference sequence). The J segment lost 4 bases and the V segment lost 2 bases, leaving 8 bases of the junction unmatched. The CDR3 contains 15 residues. For the CDR3, the DNA is TGCGCCAGCAGTGAGGGGGACGGGGGGTATTACGAGCAGTACTTC. Encoded protein: CASSEGDGGYYEQYF.

The V call is TRBV9, the J call TRBJ1-1; maybe TRBD1 (5 bases). Germline V CDR1 and CDR2: SGDLS, YYNGEE. This CDR3 has 15 residues. Deletions cut 4 bases from V and 0 bases from J, with 13 bases between. The CDR3 reads CASSPVGGMNTEAFF. CDR3 in DNA: TGTGCCAGCAGCCCCGTGGGGGGTATGAACACTGAAGCTTTCTTT.

The gene calls are TRBV19 and TRBJ1-3; D is unresolved. V was clipped by 4 bases and J by 5 bases, with 18 bases between them. The CDR3 contains 16 residues. CDR1 is LNHDA and CDR2 is SQIVND in the germline V gene (reference sequence). The CDR3 DNA reads TGTGCCAGTAGTACGTTCGCCGGGTTCGACCGAAACACCATATATTTT. Amino acids: CASSTFAGFDRNTIYF. Variable domain in full (rest from reference TRBV19 and TRBJ1-3): DGGITQSPKYLFRKEGQNVTLSCEQNLNHDAMYWYRQDPGQGLRLIYYSQIVNDFQKGDIAEGYSVSREKKESFPLTVTSAQKNPTAFYLCASSTFAGFDRNTIYFGEGSWLTVV.

This clone has more than one count but fewer than ten. This chain links TRBV12-3 or TRBV12-4 with TRBJ1-5; 9 nucleotides align to TRBD1. The CDR3 sequence is 13 residues long. V lost 5 bases to trimming and J lost 7 bases; unmatched junction nucleotides: 3. This chain's CDR3 is CASSTQGAQPQHF. CDR3 sequence (DNA): TGTGCCAGCAGTACACAGGGGGCACAGCCCCAGCATTTT.

The chain joins TRBV2 to TRBJ2-3; D may be TRBD1 (5 bases). Trimming took off 8 bases at V and 3 bases at J, with 15 bases between the two ends. The CDR3 runs 14 residues. Germline lookup yields CDR1 SNHLY and CDR2 FYNNEI. The CDR3 region is CASVISQGTDTQYF. The CDR3 nucleotides are TGTGCCAGCGTGATCAGTCAGGGTACAGATACGCAGTATTTT.

V gene TRBV5-6 combines with J gene TRBJ2-3, with TRBD2 identical over 8 bases. Germline CDR1 and CDR2: SGHDT and YYEEEE. The CDR3 runs to 15 residues. V was pared by 0 bases and J by 6 bases, with 6 bases of the junction left unmatched. Here the CDR3 reads CASSLASGGWDTQYF. CDR3 DNA: TGTGCCAGCAGCTTGGCCAGCGGGGGATGGGATACGCAGTATTTT.

V is TRBV14 and J is TRBJ2-5; D perhaps matches TRBD1 (6 bases). CDR3 length equals 12 residues. V shed 4 bases and J shed 5 bases, with 8 bases lying between them. Germline V CDR1 and CDR2: SGHDN, FVKESK. The chain's CDR3 is CASSRQEETQYF. The CDR3 DNA is TGTGCCAGCAGCCGACAGGAGGAGACCCAGTACTTC.

This chain connects TRBV6-5 to TRBJ2-7; TRBD1 agrees at 7 bases. The CDR3 contains 15 residues. V lost 6 bases to trimming and J lost 4 bases; unmatched junction nucleotides: 12. Germline CDR1 reads MNHEY; CDR2 reads SVGAGI. As DNA, the CDR3 is TGTGCCAGCAGCGCTCCGACAGGGACCATTTACGAGCAGTACTTC. Its protein product is CASSAPTGTIYEQYF.

The V and J genes are TRBV20-1 and TRBJ2-5, with TRBD2 as a possible D gene (6 bases). Per germline, CDR1 DFQATT and CDR2 SNEGSKA (reference sequence). The CDR3 is made up of 11 amino acids. V was clipped by 5 bases and J by 5 bases, with 9 bases between them. CDR3 coding DNA: TGCAGTGCTTGGGGGGTCGAGACCCAGTACTTC. It is translated as CSAWGVETQYF.

The table lists this clone with a count of one. The chain carries TRBV19 and TRBJ2-7, with a weak D call TRBD2 (7 bases). V dropped 3 bases and J dropped 1 base, with 13 bases sitting between them. This CDR3 spans 15 amino acids. Germline CDR1 LNHDA, CDR2 SQIVND (reference sequence). CDR3 nucleotides: TGTGCCAGTAGTATCGGAGGGGGGGCTTCCTACGAGCAGTACTTC. It is translated as CASSIGGGASYEQYF.

The chain carries TRBV5-1 and TRBJ2-5, with D possibly matching TRBD1 (6 bases). Trimming removed 4 bases at V and 4 bases at J, with 11 bases between. CDR1 and CDR2 from the germline V gene are SGHRS and YFSETQ. The CDR3 has 13 residues. CDR3 coding DNA: TGCGCCAGCAGCAGGGCCAGGGGAGAGACCCAGTACTTC. Translated, it gives CASSRARGETQYF.

The sample holds one count of this clone. The V gene is TRBV6-5, the J gene TRBJ2-5; TRBD1 matches at 11 bases. Germline CDR1 MNHEY, CDR2 SVGAGI. The CDR3 loop spans 13 amino acids. J lost 5 bases, V lost 9 bases, and 5 bases had no gene match. The CDR3 sequence is CASGQGAHETQYF. The CDR3 nucleotides read TGTGCCAGTGGACAGGGGGCGCATGAGACCCAGTACTTC.

V gene TRBV7-9 combines with J gene TRBJ2-7, with 7 bases matching TRBD1. J lost 4 bases, V lost 1 base, and 4 bases had no gene match. This CDR3 is 14 amino acids long. Germline assignment: CDR1 SEHNR and CDR2 FQNEAQ (reference sequence). The DNA for the CDR3 is TGTGCCAGCAGCTTAGGTACAGGGGTGTACGAGCAGTACTTC. Amino acids: CASSLGTGVYEQYF.

The chain links TRBV5-4 to TRBJ2-7; TRBD2 aligns across 15 bases. Germline lookup yields CDR1 SGHNT and CDR2 YYREEE (reference sequence). The CDR3 has 16 residues. V dropped 4 bases and J dropped 5; count of bases not matched to a gene: 7. The CDR3 loop is CASSPRTSGGVDEQYF. The DNA for the CDR3 is TGTGCCAGCAGCCCCCGGACTAGCGGGGGGGTCGACGAGCAGTACTTC.

The V gene is TRBV5-5, the J gene TRBJ1-2; 7 bases match TRBD1. The CDR3 covers 15 residues. CDR1 is SGHKS and CDR2 is YYEKEE in the germline V gene (reference sequence). V lost 0 bases, J lost 3 bases, and 5 bases stayed unmatched. CDR3 region: CASSLGQGMDYGYTF. The CDR3 DNA reads as TGTGCCAGCAGCTTGGGACAGGGAATGGACTATGGCTACACCTTC.